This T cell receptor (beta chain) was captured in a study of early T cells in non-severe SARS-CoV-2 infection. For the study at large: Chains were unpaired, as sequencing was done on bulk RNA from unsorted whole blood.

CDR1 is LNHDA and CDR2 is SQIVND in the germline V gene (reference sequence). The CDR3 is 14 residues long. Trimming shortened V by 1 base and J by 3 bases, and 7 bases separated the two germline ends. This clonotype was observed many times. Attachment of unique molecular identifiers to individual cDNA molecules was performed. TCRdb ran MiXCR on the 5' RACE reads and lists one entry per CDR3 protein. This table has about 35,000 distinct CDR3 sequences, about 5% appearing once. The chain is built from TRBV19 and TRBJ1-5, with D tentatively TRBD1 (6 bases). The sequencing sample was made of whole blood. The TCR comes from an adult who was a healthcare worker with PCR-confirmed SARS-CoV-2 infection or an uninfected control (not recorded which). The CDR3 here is CASSIGTANQPQHF. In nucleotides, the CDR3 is TGTGCCAGTAGTATAGGGACAGCCAATCAGCCCCAGCATTTT.